This record looks at one T cell receptor beta chain sequence and its context. Seattle's enrolled individuals joined amid active infection and were then monitored longitudinally. This entry comes from a study of blood T cell repertoires in COVID-19. About the study: Some COVID-19 samples were acute and others convalescent; all came from the United States, Italy and Spain.

The V segment lost 6 bases and the J segment 7 bases; nucleotides outside the gene matches: 9. This CDR3 spans 14 amino acids. The germline CDR1 and CDR2 sequences are MNHEY and SMNVEV (reference sequence). Only in-frame clones appear in the TCRdb table, and some are missing; sequencing was by immunoSEQ multiplex PCR. The sample gives some 300,000 clones, over 80% of which show up once; roughly 6% is in the top ten. The chain combines TRBV27 with TRBJ2-1, with 7 bases fitting TRBD2. Sequenced input: peripheral blood. This receptor was obtained from a woman between 45 and 60 years old with COVID-19, enrolled during active disease. CDR3 sequence (DNA): TGTGCCAGCAGAGGACTAGATGAGCCAAATGAGCAGTTCTTC. Its translation is CASRGLDEPNEQFF.